A single T cell receptor beta chain is shown here with its context. These data originate in a study of blood T cell repertoires in COVID-19. As for the study in general: The study drew acute and convalescent COVID-19 samples from the United States, Italy and Spain. The cDNA or gDNA used as material had been derived from T cells, B-cell-depleted T cells, or PBMCs.

The protocol was immunoSEQ multiplex PCR, while the TCRdb copy is restricted to in-frame clones and leaves out a portion. Of about 100,000 clones in the sample, roughly three quarters were seen once. The germline V gene encodes CDR1 SGHAT and CDR2 FQNNGV. The V end lost 0 bases, the J end lost 2 bases, and 9 bases lay between the germline ends. This CDR3 has 15 residues. The sequencing sample was made of peripheral blood. This sequence was found in a human donor in a cohort sampled during active COVID-19. This chain joins TRBV11-2 and TRBJ2-3; possibly TRBD2 for D (5 bases). CDR3 nucleotide sequence: TGTGCCAGCAGCTTAGATCGAGGGAACACAGATACGCAGTATTTT. Translation gives CASSLDRGNTDTQYF.